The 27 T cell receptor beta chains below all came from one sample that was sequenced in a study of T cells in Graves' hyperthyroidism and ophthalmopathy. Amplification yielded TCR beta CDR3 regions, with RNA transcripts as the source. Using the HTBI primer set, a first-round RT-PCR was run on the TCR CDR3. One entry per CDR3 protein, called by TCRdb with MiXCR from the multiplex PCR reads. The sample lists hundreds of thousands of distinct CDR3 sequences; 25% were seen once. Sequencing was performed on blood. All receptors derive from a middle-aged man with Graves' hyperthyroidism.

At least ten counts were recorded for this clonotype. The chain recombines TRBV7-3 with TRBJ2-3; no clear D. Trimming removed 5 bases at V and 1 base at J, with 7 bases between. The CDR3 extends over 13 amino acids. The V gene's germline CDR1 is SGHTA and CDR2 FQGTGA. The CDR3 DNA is TGTGCCAGCAGCCGGAGCGGCACAGATACGCAGTATTTT. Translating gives CASSRSGTDTQYF.

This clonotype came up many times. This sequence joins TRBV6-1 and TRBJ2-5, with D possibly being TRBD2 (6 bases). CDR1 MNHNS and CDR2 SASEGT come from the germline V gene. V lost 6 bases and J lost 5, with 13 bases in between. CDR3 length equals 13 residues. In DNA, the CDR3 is TGTGCCAGCAGGCCCGGGGGAGCGGAGACCCAGTACTTC. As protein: CASRPGGAETQYF.

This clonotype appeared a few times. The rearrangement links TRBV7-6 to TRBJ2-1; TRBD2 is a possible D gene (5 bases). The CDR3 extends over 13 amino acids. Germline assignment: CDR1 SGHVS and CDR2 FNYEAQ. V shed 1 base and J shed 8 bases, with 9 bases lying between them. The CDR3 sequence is CASSLESGYEQFF. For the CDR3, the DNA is TGTGCCAGCAGCTTAGAGTCGGGGTATGAGCAGTTCTTC.

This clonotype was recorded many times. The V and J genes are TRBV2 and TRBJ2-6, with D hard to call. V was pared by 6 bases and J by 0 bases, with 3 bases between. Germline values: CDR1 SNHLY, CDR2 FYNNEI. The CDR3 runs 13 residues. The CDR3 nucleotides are TGTGCCAGCAGCAGCTCTGGGGCCAACGTCCTGACTTTC. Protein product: CASSSSGANVLTF.

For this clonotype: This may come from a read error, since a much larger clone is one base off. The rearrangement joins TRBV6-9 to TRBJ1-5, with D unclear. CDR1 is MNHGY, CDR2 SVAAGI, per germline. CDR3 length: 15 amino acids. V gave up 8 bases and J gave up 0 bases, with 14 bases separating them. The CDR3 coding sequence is TGTGCCAGCGGTTTAACATCCTATAGCAATCAGCCCCAGCATTTT. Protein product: CASGLTSYSNQPQHF.

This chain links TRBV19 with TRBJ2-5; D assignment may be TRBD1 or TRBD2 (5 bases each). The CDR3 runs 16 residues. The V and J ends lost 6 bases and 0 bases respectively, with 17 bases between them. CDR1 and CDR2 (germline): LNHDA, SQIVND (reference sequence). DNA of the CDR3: TGTGCCAGTAGACCCGGGGCAGGGATGTACCAAGAGACCCAGTACTTC. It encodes CASRPGAGMYQETQYF.

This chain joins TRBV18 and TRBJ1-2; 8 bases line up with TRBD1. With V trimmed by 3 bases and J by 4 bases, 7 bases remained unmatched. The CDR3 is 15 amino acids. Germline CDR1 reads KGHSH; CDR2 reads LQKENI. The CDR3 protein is CASSPAGGGGYGYTF. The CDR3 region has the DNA TGTGCCAGCTCACCGGCAGGGGGCGGCGGCTATGGCTACACCTTC.

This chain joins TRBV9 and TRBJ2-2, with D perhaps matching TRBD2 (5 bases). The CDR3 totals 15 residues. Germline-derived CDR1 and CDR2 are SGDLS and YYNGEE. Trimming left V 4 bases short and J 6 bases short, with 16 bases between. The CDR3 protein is CASSPKPLGAGELFF. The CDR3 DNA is TGTGCCAGCAGCCCCAAGCCCCTCGGGGCCGGGGAGCTGTTTTTT.

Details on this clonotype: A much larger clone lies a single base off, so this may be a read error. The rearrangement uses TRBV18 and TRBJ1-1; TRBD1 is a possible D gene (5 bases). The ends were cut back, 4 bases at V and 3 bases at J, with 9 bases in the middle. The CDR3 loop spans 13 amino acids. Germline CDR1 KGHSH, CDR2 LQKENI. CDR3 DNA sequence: TGTGCCAGCTCACTAAAAGGGGACACTGAAGCTTTCTTT. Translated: CASSLKGDTEAFF. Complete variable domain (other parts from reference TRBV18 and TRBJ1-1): NAGVMQNPRHLVRRRGQEARLRCSPMKGHSHVYWYRQLPEEGLKFMVYLQKENIIDESGMPKERFSAEFPKEGPSILRIQQVVRGDSAAYFCASSLKGDTEAFFGQGTRLTVV.

CDR3 DNA sequence: TGTGCCAGTAGTTTACAGCTTATGAACACTGAAGCTTTCTTT. Amino acid sequence: CASSLQLMNTEAFF. The rearrangement joins TRBV19 to TRBJ1-1; D is unresolved. The CDR3 has 14 residues. CDR1 and CDR2 (germline): LNHDA, SQIVND (reference sequence). V was clipped by 5 bases and J by 0 bases, with 10 bases between them. The full variable domain, with the rest looked up from reference TRBV19 and TRBJ1-1, is DGGITQSPKYLFRKEGQNVTLSCEQNLNHDAMYWYRQDPGQGLRLIYYSQIVNDFQKGDIAEGYSVSREKKESFPLTVTSAQKNPTAFYLCASSLQLMNTEAFFGQGTRLTVV.

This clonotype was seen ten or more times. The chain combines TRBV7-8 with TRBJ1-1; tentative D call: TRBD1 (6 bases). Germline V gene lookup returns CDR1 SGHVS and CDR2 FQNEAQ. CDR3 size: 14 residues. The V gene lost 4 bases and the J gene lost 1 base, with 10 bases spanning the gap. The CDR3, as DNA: TGTGCCAGCAGCTGGGGGGCAGGGAACACTGAAGCTTTCTTT. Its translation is CASSWGAGNTEAFF.

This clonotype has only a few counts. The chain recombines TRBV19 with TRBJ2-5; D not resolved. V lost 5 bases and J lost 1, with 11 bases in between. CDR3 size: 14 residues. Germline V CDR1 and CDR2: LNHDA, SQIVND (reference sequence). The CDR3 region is CASSWRHRQETQYF. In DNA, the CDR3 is TGTGCCAGTAGTTGGAGACACCGCCAAGAGACCCAGTACTTC.

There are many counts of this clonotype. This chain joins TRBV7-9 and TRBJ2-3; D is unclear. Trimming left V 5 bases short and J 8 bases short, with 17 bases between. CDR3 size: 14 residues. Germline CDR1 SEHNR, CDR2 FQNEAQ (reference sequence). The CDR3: CASSLWAHISTQYF. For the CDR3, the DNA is TGTGCCAGCAGCCTCTGGGCCCATATAAGTACGCAGTATTTT.

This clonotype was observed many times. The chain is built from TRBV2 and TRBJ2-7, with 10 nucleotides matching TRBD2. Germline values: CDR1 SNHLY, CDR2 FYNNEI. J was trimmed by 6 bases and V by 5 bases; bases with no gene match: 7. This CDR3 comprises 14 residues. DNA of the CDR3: TGTGCCAGCAGTAATTTAGCGGGAGGAGGCGAGCAGTACTTC. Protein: CASSNLAGGGEQYF.

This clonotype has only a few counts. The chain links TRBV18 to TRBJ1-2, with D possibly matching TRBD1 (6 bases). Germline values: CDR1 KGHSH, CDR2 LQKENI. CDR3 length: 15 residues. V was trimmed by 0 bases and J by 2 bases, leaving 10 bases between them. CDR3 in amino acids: CASSPPSQGNYGYTF. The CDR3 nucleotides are TGTGCCAGCTCACCACCGAGCCAGGGGAACTATGGCTACACCTTC.

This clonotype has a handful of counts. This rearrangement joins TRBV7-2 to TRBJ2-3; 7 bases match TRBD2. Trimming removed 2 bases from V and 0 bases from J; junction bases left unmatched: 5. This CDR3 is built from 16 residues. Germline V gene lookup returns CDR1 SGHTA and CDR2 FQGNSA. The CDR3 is CASSLSGVGSTDTQYF. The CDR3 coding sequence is TGTGCCAGCAGCTTAAGCGGGGTGGGGAGCACAGATACGCAGTATTTT.

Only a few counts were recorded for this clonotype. CDR3 sequence reads: CAWARNQETQYF. CDR3 DNA sequence: TGTGCCTGGGCACGAAACCAAGAGACCCAGTACTTC. This chain links TRBV30 with TRBJ2-5; D is undetermined. The V end lost 5 bases, the J end lost 0 bases, and 7 bases lay between the germline ends. The CDR3 consists of 12 residues. Germline values: CDR1 GTSNPN, CDR2 SVGIG (reference sequence).

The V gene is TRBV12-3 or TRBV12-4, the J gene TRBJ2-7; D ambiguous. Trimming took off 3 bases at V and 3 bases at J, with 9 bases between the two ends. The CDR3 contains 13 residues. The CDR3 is CASSLAANYEQYF. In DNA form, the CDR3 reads TGTGCCAGCAGTTTGGCTGCGAACTACGAGCAGTACTTC.

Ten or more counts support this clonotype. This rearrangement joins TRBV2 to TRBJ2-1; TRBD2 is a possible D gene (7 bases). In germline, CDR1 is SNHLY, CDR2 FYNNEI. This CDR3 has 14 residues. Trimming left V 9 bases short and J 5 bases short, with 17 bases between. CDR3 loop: CASRGGVAHNEQFF. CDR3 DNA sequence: TGTGCCAGTAGGGGGGGAGTCGCCCACAATGAGCAGTTCTTC. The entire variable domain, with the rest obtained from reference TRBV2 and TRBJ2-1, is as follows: EPEVTQTPSHQVTQMGQEVILRCVPISNHLYFYWYRQILGQKVEFLVSFYNNEISEKSEIFDDQFSVERPDGSNFTLKIRSTKLEDSAMYFCASRGGVAHNEQFFGPGTRLTVL.

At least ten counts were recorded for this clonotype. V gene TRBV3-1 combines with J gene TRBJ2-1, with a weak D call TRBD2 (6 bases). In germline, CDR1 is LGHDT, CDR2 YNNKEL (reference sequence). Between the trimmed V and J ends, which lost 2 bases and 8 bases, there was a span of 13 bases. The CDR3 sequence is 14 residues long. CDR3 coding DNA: TGTGCCAGCAGCCAAAACGGGAGAGGTGATGAGCAGTTCTTC. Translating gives CASSQNGRGDEQFF.

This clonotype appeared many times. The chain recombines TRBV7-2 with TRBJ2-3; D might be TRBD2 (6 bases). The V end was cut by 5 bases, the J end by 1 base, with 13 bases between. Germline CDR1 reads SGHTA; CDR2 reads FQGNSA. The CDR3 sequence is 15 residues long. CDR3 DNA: TGTGCCAGCAGCCCAGATAGCGGTCGCACAGATACGCAGTATTTT. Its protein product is CASSPDSGRTDTQYF.

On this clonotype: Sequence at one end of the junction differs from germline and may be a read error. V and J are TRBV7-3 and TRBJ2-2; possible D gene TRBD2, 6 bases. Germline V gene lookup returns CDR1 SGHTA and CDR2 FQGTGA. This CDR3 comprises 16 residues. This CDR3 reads CASSRRTTSNTGELFF. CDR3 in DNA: TGCGCCAGCAGCAGGCGGACTACCTCGAACACCGGGGAGCTGTTTTTT.

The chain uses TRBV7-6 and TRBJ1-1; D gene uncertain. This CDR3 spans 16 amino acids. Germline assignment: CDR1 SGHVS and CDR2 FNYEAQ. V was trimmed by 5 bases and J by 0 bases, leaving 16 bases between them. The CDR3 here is CASSPARRTMNTEAFF. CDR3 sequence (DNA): TGTGCCAGCAGCCCCGCCCGACGCACTATGAACACTGAAGCTTTCTTT.

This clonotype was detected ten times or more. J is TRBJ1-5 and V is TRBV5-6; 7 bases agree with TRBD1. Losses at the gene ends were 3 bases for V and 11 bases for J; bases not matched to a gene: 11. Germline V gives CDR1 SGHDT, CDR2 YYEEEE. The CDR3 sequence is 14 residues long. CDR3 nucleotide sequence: TGTGCCAGCAGCTATGGGACAGAATTGTGGACCCAGCATTTT. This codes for CASSYGTELWTQHF.

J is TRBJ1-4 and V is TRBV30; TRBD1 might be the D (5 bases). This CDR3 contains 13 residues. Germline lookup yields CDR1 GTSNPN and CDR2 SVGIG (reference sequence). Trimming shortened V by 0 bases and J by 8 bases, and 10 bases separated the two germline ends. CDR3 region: CAWSVGVAEKLFF. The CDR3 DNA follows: TGTGCCTGGAGTGTGGGGGTGGCGGAAAAACTGTTTTTT.

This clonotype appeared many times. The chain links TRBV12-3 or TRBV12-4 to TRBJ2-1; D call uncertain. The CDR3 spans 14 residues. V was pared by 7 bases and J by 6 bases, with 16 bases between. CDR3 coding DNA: TGTGCCAGCACTCAAGGCCACGAAGGCAATGAGCAGTTCTTC. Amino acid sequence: CASTQGHEGNEQFF.

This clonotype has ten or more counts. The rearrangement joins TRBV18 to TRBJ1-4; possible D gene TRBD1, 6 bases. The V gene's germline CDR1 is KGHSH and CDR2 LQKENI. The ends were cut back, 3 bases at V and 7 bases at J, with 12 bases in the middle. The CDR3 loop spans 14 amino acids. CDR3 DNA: TGTGCCAGCTCACCGGACAGCAAAACTGAAAAACTGTTTTTT. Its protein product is CASSPDSKTEKLFF.